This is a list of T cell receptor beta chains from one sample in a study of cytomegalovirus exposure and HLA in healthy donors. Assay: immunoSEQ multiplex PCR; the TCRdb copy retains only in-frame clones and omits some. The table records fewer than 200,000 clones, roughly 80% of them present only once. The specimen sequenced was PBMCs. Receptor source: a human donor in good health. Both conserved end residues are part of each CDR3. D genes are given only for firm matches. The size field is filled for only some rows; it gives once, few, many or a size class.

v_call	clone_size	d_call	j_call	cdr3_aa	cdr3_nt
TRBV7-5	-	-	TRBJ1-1	CARRRMARTEAFF	TGTGCCAGAAGGAGGATGGCGAGGACTGAAGCTTTCTTT
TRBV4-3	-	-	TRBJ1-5	CASSQDTAGVNGNQPQHF	TGCGCCAGCAGCCAAGACACGGCAGGGGTAAACGGCAATCAGCCCCAGCATTTT
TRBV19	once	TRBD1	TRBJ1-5	CASSINRGGRQGNQPQHF	TGTGCCAGTAGTATAAACAGGGGGGGGAGGCAGGGCAATCAGCCCCAGCATTTT
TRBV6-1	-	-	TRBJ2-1	CASSEKGGTAVYNEQFF	TGTGCCAGCAGTGAAAAAGGAGGCACGGCGGTTTACAATGAGCAGTTCTTC
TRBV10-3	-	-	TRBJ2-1	CAITSDTRPHEQFF	TGTGCCATCACTTCGGACACTCGCCCACATGAGCAGTTCTTC
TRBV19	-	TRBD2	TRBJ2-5	CASSIVASGPTGETQYF	TGTGCCAGTAGTATAGTTGCTAGCGGGCCGACCGGGGAGACCCAGTACTTC
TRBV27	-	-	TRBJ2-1	CASSWGVTYNEQFF	TGTGCCAGCAGTTGGGGGGTTACCTACAATGAGCAGTTCTTC
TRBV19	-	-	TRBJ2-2	CASSMRQTGELFF	TGTGCCAGTAGTATGCGGCAGACCGGGGAGCTGTTTTTT
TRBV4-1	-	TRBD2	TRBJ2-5	CASSQDRLAGGYETQYF	TGCGCCAGCAGCCAAGATCGACTAGCGGGGGGGTATGAGACCCAGTACTTC
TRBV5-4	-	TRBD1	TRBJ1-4	CASSRRGQGYTNEKLFF	TGTGCCAGCAGCCGCAGGGGACAGGGTTATACTAATGAAAAACTGTTTTTT
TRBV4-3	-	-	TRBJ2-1	CASSQELYNEQFF	TGCGCCAGCAGCCAAGAACTATACAATGAGCAGTTCTTC
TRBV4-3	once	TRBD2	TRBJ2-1	CASSAGTSGGDREQFF	TGCGCCAGCAGCGCGGGGACTAGCGGGGGGGATCGGGAGCAGTTCTTC
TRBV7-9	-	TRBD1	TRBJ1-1	CASTRTGGFTEAFF	TGTGCCAGCACCCGGACAGGGGGTTTTACTGAAGCTTTCTTT
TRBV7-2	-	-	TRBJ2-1	CASSFRAGNEQFF	TGTGCCAGCAGCTTTAGAGCGGGCAATGAGCAGTTCTTC
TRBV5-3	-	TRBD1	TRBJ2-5	CARSLGDRGGGKTQYF	TGTGCCAGAAGCTTGGGGGACAGGGGTGGTGGTAAGACCCAGTACTTC
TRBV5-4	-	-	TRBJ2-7	CASSTDYLGEQYF	TGTGCCAGCAGCACGGACTATTTAGGCGAGCAGTACTTC
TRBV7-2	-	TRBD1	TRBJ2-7	CASSLEVQGIYEQYF	TGTGCCAGCAGCTTGGAAGTACAGGGGATCTACGAGCAGTACTTC
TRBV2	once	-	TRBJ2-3	CATLSTQEWTDTQYF	TGTGCCACGCTAAGTACCCAAGAGTGGACAGATACGCAGTATTTT
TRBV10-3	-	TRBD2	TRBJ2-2	CAIRGTSGITGELFF	TGTGCCATCAGGGGGACTAGCGGGATCACCGGGGAGCTGTTTTTT
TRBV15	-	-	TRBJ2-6	CATSEVSGANVLTF	TGTGCCACCTCCGAGGTATCTGGGGCCAACGTCCTGACTTTC
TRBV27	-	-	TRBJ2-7	CASSLNPQGMGEQYF	TGTGCCAGCAGTTTAAACCCGCAGGGGATGGGTGAGCAGTACTTC
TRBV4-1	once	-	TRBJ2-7	CASSLWDSTAIQSAYEQYF	TGCGCCAGCAGCCTATGGGACTCCACGGCCATACAGTCAGCCTACGAGCAGTACTTC
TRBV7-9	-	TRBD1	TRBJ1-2	CASSPRDTGAFPYGYTF	TGTGCCAGCAGCCCAAGGGACACAGGGGCATTCCCCTATGGCTACACCTTC
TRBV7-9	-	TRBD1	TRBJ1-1	CASSRRTGEAFF	TGTGCCAGCAGCCGCCGGACAGGGGAAGCTTTCTTT
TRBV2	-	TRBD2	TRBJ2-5	CASSEGTSGEETQYF	TGTGCCAGCAGTGAAGGGACTAGCGGGGAAGAGACCCAGTACTTC
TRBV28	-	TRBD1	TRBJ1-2	CASSSGGYGYTF	TGTGCCAGCAGTTCAGGGGGGTATGGCTACACCTTC
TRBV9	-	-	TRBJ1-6	CASSVEGINSPLHF	TGTGCCAGCAGCGTAGAGGGGATCAATTCACCCCTCCACTTT
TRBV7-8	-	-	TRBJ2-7	CASSFGELGSYEQYF	TGTGCCAGCAGCTTCGGAGAGCTAGGCTCCTACGAGCAGTACTTC
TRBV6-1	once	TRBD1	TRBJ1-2	CASSERQGGPPIYGYTF	TGTGCCAGCAGTGAAAGACAGGGGGGCCCTCCAATTTATGGCTACACCTTC
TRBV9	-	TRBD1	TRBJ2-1	CASSVSGTGGEAEQFF	TGTGCCAGCAGCGTATCCGGGACAGGGGGCGAGGCTGAGCAGTTCTTC
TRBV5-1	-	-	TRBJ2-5	CASSYVPGDRETQYF	TGCGCCAGCAGCTATGTCCCCGGGGATCGGGAGACCCAGTACTTC
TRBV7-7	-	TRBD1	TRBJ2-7	CASSLVADRATTLYEQYF	TGTGCTAGCAGCTTAGTTGCGGACAGGGCCACTACGTTGTACGAGCAGTACTTC
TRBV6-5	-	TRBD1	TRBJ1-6	CASSRRDRDNSPLHF	TGTGCCAGCAGTCGCCGGGACAGGGATAATTCACCCCTCCACTTT
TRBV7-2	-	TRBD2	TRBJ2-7	CASSPTSAGEQYF	TGTGCCAGCAGCCCAACTAGCGCGGGGGAGCAGTACTTC
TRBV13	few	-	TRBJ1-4	CASSLGGEGLFF	TGTGCCAGCAGCTTAGGTGGAGAGGGACTGTTTTTT
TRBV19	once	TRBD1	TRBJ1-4	CASSIGTVNEKLFF	TGTGCCAGTAGTATCGGGACAGTCAATGAAAAACTGTTTTTT
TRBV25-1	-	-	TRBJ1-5	CASSEQGPNQPQHF	TGTGCCAGCAGTGAGCAGGGTCCAAATCAGCCCCAGCATTTT
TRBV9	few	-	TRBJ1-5	CASGQVNQPQHF	TGTGCCTCTGGGCAGGTCAATCAGCCCCAGCATTTT
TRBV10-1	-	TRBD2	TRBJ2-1	CASSDYSGRRLNEQFF	TGCGCCAGCAGTGATTATAGCGGGCGGCGGCTCAATGAGCAGTTCTTC
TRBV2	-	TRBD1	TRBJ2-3	CASRGTWTGGPTDTQYF	TGTGCCAGCAGGGGAACATGGACAGGGGGACCCACAGATACGCAGTATTTT
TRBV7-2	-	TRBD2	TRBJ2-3	CASSSGTTRSTDTQYF	TGTGCCAGCAGCTCCGGGACTACCCGTTCGACAGATACGCAGTATTTT
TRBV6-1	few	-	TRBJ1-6	CASSESPTSSYNSPLHF	TGTGCCAGCAGTGAATCGCCAACTTCCTCCTATAATTCACCCCTCCACTTT
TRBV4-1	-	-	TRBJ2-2	CASKEGADSIGELFF	TGCGCCAGCAAGGAGGGGGCGGACTCCATCGGGGAGCTGTTTTTT
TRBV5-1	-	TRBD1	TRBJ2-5	CASSPRTGGQETQYF	TGCGCCAGCAGCCCACGGACAGGAGGCCAAGAGACCCAGTACTTC
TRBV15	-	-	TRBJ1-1	CATSRFKKTGTEAFF	TGTGCCACCAGCAGGTTCAAGAAGACTGGGACTGAAGCTTTCTTT
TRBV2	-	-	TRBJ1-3	CASTPLGGTGNTIYF	TGTGCCAGCACCCCCTTGGGGGGAACTGGAAACACCATATATTTT
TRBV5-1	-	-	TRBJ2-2	CASSSGGTGELFF	TGCGCCAGCAGCTCCGGGGGTACCGGGGAGCTGTTTTTT
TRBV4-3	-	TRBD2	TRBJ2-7	CASSQLASGSYEQYF	TGCGCCAGCAGCCAATTGGCTAGCGGTTCCTACGAGCAGTACTTC